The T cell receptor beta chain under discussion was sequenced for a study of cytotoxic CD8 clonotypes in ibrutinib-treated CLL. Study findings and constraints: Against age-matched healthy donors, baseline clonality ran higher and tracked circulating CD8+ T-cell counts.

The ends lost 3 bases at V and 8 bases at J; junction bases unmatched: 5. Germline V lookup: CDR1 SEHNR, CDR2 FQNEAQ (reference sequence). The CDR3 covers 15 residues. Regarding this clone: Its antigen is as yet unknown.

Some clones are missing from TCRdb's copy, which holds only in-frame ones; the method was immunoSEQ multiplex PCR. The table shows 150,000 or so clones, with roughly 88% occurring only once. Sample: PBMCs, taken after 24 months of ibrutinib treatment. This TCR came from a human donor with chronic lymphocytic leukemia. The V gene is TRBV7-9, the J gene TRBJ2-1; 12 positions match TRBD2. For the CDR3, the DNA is TGTGCCAGCAGCTTTGGACTAGCGGGAATGCATGAGCAGTTCTTC. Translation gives CASSFGLAGMHEQFF.